This T cell receptor beta chain was found in a study of CD8+CD57+ T cells in acquired aplastic anemia. Patients chosen for sequencing had CD8+CD57+ cells that had expanded, as shown by flow cytometry. This clonotype was counted between two and nine times. Genomic DNA provided the template from which TCR beta VDJ and CDR3 profiles were obtained. Via MiXCR, TCRdb re-called the reads, giving one row per CDR3 protein. Of 100,000 to 150,000 distinct CDR3 sequences listed, 45% to 60% are singletons. Material: sorted CD4+, CD8+, or CD8+CD57+ T cells (not recorded which) from PBMCs. The receptor comes from a human donor with aplastic anemia.

For the CDR3, the DNA is TGCGCCAGCAGCTTACAAGTTGGGGTGGGCCGGGCCGCTGAGCAGTTCTTC. This codes for CASSLQVGVGRAAEQFF. The chain couples TRBV4-1 to TRBJ2-1; D call uncertain. Trimming stripped 5 bases from V and 9 bases from J, with 26 bases between. This CDR3 region has 17 residues. The germline V gene encodes CDR1 MGHRA and CDR2 YSYEKL.